These 28 T cell receptor beta chains were all obtained from the same sample, sequenced in a study of blood T cell repertoires in COVID-19. Using immunoSEQ multiplex PCR, the repertoire was profiled, and TCRdb retains in-frame clones only, with some absent. Among about 15,000 clones, roughly three quarters were seen once, and the ten largest hold 30% to 40%. Sequencing input: peripheral blood. The source of these receptors is a man in his 70s with active or convalescent COVID-19.

This clone was seen more than once but under ten times. J is TRBJ2-5 and V is TRBV7-9; 10 nucleotides align to TRBD2. Germline V gene lookup returns CDR1 SEHNR and CDR2 FQNEAQ (reference sequence). Trimming cost V 1 base and J 4 bases; bases outside gene matches: 6. The CDR3 consists of 16 residues. The CDR3 sequence is CASSLGLAGEVETQYF. For the CDR3, the DNA is TGTGCCAGCAGCTTAGGTCTAGCGGGAGAAGTAGAGACCCAGTACTTC.

The V gene is TRBV5-1, the J gene TRBJ2-3, with TRBD2 matching over 11 bases. Germline lookup yields CDR1 SGHRS and CDR2 YFSETQ. Unmatched junction bases numbered 6, after V lost 4 bases and J lost 8 bases. The CDR3 loop spans 14 amino acids. CDR3 region: CASSPTSGRFTQYF. DNA of the CDR3: TGCGCCAGCAGCCCAACTAGCGGGAGATTTACGCAGTATTTT.

The rearrangement joins TRBV7-2 to TRBJ2-2; 9 nucleotides agree with TRBD2. Germline CDR1 SGHTA, CDR2 FQGNSA. The V and J ends lost 4 bases and 2 bases, in that order; junction bases with no gene match: 5. This CDR3 is built from 16 residues. DNA for the CDR3: TGTGCCAGCAGCTACCAGCGGGAGGTTAACACCGGGGAGCTGTTTTTT. This gives the protein CASSYQREVNTGELFF.

DNA of the CDR3: TGTGCCAGCTCACCTCTGCGGGCGGCGGGGTACTCTGGAAACACCATATATTTT. Its protein product is CASSPLRAAGYSGNTIYF. The V gene is TRBV18, the J gene TRBJ1-3; D ambiguous. Germline loops: CDR1 KGHSH, CDR2 LQKENI. The CDR3 consists of 18 residues. V gave up 3 bases and J gave up 0 bases, with 18 bases separating them.

This clone was recorded a few times. This sequence joins TRBV18 and TRBJ1-1; tentative D call: TRBD1 (5 bases). Germline CDR1 reads KGHSH; CDR2 reads LQKENI. Deletions cut 3 bases from V and 10 bases from J, with 15 bases between. The CDR3 length is 13 residues. CDR3 DNA: TGTGCCAGCTCACCGATGGTCCTCGGGGGAGCTTTCTTT. Translation: CASSPMVLGGAFF.

The chain links TRBV6-6 to TRBJ1-5; D is undetermined. V shed 2 bases and J shed 4 bases, with 6 bases lying between them. This CDR3 region has 13 residues. CDR1 and CDR2 from the germline V gene are MNHNY and SVGAGI (reference sequence). CDR3 DNA sequence: TGTGCCAGCAGTTACGAAACAAATCAGCCCCAGCATTTT. This gives the protein CASSYETNQPQHF.

The genes are TRBV12-5 and TRBJ1-2, with a tentative D call TRBD1 (6 bases). The V end was cut by 8 bases, the J end by 3 bases, with 10 bases between. The CDR3 extends over 12 amino acids. Germline loops: CDR1 LGHNT, CDR2 FRNRAP. The CDR3 nucleotides are TGTGCTAGTTCACAGGGCTACTATGGCTACACCTTC. It codes for CASSQGYYGYTF.

This clone was observed a handful of times. V usage is TRBV3-1 (or the pseudogene TRBV3-2) and J usage is TRBJ2-7; tentative D call: TRBD2 (5 bases). Trimming stripped 3 bases from V and 2 bases from J, with 11 bases between. The CDR3 contains 14 residues. CDR1 is LGHDT and CDR2 is YNNKEL in the germline V gene (reference sequence). The CDR3: CASSHDSGTYEQYF. Written as DNA, the CDR3 is TGTGCCAGCAGCCATGATTCGGGGACCTACGAGCAGTACTTC.

The sample holds a few counts of this clone. This chain connects TRBV27 to TRBJ2-7; tentative D call: TRBD2 (6 bases). Trimming cost V 8 bases and J 5 bases, with 34 bases left between them. Per germline, CDR1 MNHEY and CDR2 SMNVEV (reference sequence). The CDR3 spans 19 residues. The CDR3 bases are TGTGCCAGCTGGCCCAAGGTCCCGGGACTCCTTCGGGGAGCCGACGAGCAGTACTTC. It codes for CASWPKVPGLLRGADEQYF.

This clone was detected only once. The CDR3 nucleotides are TGTGCCAGTAGTACAGATGGACAAGGTAGTGGTGGCTACACCTTC. This codes for CASSTDGQGSGGYTF. This chain uses TRBV19 with TRBJ1-2, with D possibly TRBD1 on 5 matching bases. Germline V lookup: CDR1 LNHDA, CDR2 SQIVND (reference sequence). Trimming took 4 bases from V and 7 from J, leaving 19 bases between them. This CDR3 is built from 15 residues.

This chain connects TRBV4-1 to TRBJ1-1; D is ambiguous. CDR3 length equals 15 residues. Trimming removed 0 bases from V and 2 bases from J, with 10 bases in between. The germline V gene has CDR1 MGHRA and CDR2 YSYEKL. CDR3 sequence reads: CASSQDSGGNTEAFF. The CDR3 coding sequence is TGCGCCAGCAGCCAAGATTCTGGCGGAAACACTGAAGCTTTCTTT.

This chain joins TRBV3-1 (or the pseudogene TRBV3-2) and TRBJ1-3; D gene unclear. The CDR3 runs to 15 residues. V shed 0 bases and J shed 4 bases, with 10 bases lying between them. The germline V gene has CDR1 LGHDT and CDR2 YNNKEL (reference sequence). This CDR3 reads CASSQDGQPGNTIYF. CDR3 coding DNA: TGTGCCAGCAGCCAAGATGGGCAGCCCGGAAACACCATATATTTT.

J is TRBJ2-5 and V is TRBV6-2 or TRBV6-3; possible D gene TRBD2, 6 bases. V gave up 2 bases and J gave up 2 bases, with 15 bases separating them. The CDR3 spans 16 residues. Germline CDR1 reads MNHEY; CDR2 reads SVGEGT. CDR3 region: CASSYARRGGQETQYF. The CDR3 nucleotides are TGTGCCAGCAGTTACGCCCGGAGGGGCGGTCAAGAGACCCAGTACTTC.

The chain employs TRBV5-1 and TRBJ1-1, with D perhaps matching TRBD1 (5 bases). Trimming shortened V by 0 bases and J by 1 base, and 7 bases separated the two germline ends. The CDR3 has 14 amino acids. Germline CDR1 reads SGHRS; CDR2 reads YFSETQ. The CDR3 region is CASSLGQQNTEAFF. In DNA, the CDR3 is TGCGCCAGCAGCTTGGGACAGCAGAACACTGAAGCTTTCTTT. Supplemented by reference TRBV5-1 and TRBJ1-1, the full variable domain reads KAGVTQTPRYLIKTRGQQVTLSCSPISGHRSVSWYQQTPGQGLQFLFEYFSETQRNKGNFPGRFSGRQFSNSRSEMNVSTLELGDSALYLCASSLGQQNTEAFFGQGTRLTVV.

A remark on this clone: This sample also contains other DNA sequences that code for the same CDR3. This chain joins TRBV19 and TRBJ2-3, with 10 bases that match TRBD2. J gave up 5 bases and V 9 bases, and 2 bases lay outside the gene matches. The CDR3 totals 12 residues. Germline V lookup: CDR1 LNHDA, CDR2 SQIVND (reference sequence). The CDR3 nucleotides read TGTGCCAGCAGACTAGCGGGAGATACGCAGTATTTT. This sequence encodes CASRLAGDTQYF.

The V call is TRBV6-6, the J call TRBJ1-2; 10 bases align to TRBD1. V shed 5 bases and J 3 bases; nucleotides not matched to a gene: 6. Germline CDR1 and CDR2: MNHNY and SVGAGI (reference sequence). This CDR3 is 15 amino acids long. The CDR3 coding sequence is TGTGCCAGCAGTGCGGGACAGGGGAACGACTATGGCTACACCTTC. It codes for CASSAGQGNDYGYTF.

This rearrangement joins TRBV7-2 to TRBJ1-1, with 9 bases lining up with TRBD1. Germline V gene lookup returns CDR1 SGHTA and CDR2 FQGNSA. The CDR3 loop spans 14 amino acids. V lost 7 bases and J lost 1; bases outside the gene matches: 4. The CDR3 DNA is TGTGCCAGCACCCCGGGACAGGGGAACACTGAAGCTTTCTTT. Translation: CASTPGQGNTEAFF. The full variable domain, rest sourced from reference TRBV7-2 and TRBJ1-1, is GAGVSQSPSNKVTEKGKDVELRCDPISGHTALYWYRQSLGQGLEFLIYFQGNSAPDKSGLPSDRFSAERTGGSVSTLTIQRTQQEDSAVYLCASTPGQGNTEAFFGQGTRLTVV.

This sequence joins TRBV6-5 and TRBJ1-5, with a possible D match to TRBD1 (6 bases). V was cut by 7 bases and J by 5 bases, with 15 bases left in between. Germline CDR1 MNHEY, CDR2 SVGAGI. The CDR3 runs 14 residues. For the CDR3, the DNA is TGTGCCAGCACCACCGGACAGAGCTATCAGCCCCAGCATTTT. Translation gives CASTTGQSYQPQHF.

The chain is built from TRBV5-1 and TRBJ2-5; D gene uncertain. This CDR3 is built from 14 residues. Germline CDR1 SGHRS, CDR2 YFSETQ. Trimming pared 4 bases from V and 1 base from J, leaving 11 bases between. CDR3 nucleotides: TGCGCCAGCAGCCCCAGACACCTCCAAGAGACCCAGTACTTC. Translated: CASSPRHLQETQYF. Drawing the rest from reference TRBV5-1 and TRBJ2-5, the complete variable domain is KAGVTQTPRYLIKTRGQQVTLSCSPISGHRSVSWYQQTPGQGLQFLFEYFSETQRNKGNFPGRFSGRQFSNSRSEMNVSTLELGDSALYLCASSPRHLQETQYFGPGTRLLVL.

This clone turned up a few times. V gene TRBV28 combines with J gene TRBJ2-5; the D gene is possibly TRBD1 (6 bases). V lost 9 bases and J lost 2, with 13 bases in between. This CDR3 has 13 residues. Germline CDR1 and CDR2: MDHEN and SYDVKM. CDR3 in amino acids: CASSSGDQETQYF. DNA of the CDR3: TGTGCCAGTTCCTCAGGGGATCAAGAGACCCAGTACTTC.

This clone was seen more than once but under ten times. The chain uses TRBV3-1 (or the pseudogene TRBV3-2) and TRBJ1-1, with 12 bases matching TRBD1. Germline CDR1 is LGHDT and CDR2 is YNNKEL (reference sequence). This CDR3 contains 15 residues. V lost 5 bases and J lost 8; bases outside the gene matches: 9. The CDR3 DNA follows: TGTGCCAGCAGCTCTCCCGGGACAGGGGGCTTCGAAGCTTTCTTT. Translation: CASSSPGTGGFEAFF.

Written as DNA, the CDR3 is TGTGCCAGCAGCCCGCGAGGGGGTACTAGCGGCTATTCCACAGATACGCAGTATTTT. Translation: CASSPRGGTSGYSTDTQYF. V gene TRBV7-2 combines with J gene TRBJ2-3; 8 bases are shared with TRBD2. The trim removed 5 bases at V and 2 bases at J, leaving 18 bases unmatched. The CDR3 totals 19 residues. The germline gives CDR1 SGHTA, CDR2 FQGNSA.

This chain connects TRBV27 to TRBJ1-5; D may be TRBD1 (5 bases). Germline V gene lookup returns CDR1 MNHEY and CDR2 SMNVEV (reference sequence). The CDR3 is 15 residues long. Trimming removed 2 bases at V and 4 bases at J, with 12 bases between. The CDR3 DNA follows: TGTGCCAGCAGTTTAGACCCGGGGGAGAATCAGCCCCAGCATTTT. Translation gives CASSLDPGENQPQHF.

The chain combines TRBV6-1 with TRBJ1-5; D gene ambiguous. The CDR3 runs to 12 residues. The germline V and J ends were trimmed by 3 bases and 6 bases, with 6 bases remaining between them. Per the germline V gene, CDR1 is MNHNS and CDR2 is SASEGT. The CDR3 here is CASSEGGQPQHF. CDR3 coding DNA: TGTGCCAGCAGTGAGGGAGGTCAGCCCCAGCATTTT.

This clone showed up just a few times. The chain couples TRBV15 to TRBJ1-1; D not certain. V was cut by 3 bases and J by 1 base, with 9 bases left in between. Germline CDR1 and CDR2: LNHNV and YYDKDF (reference sequence). This CDR3 region has 14 residues. The CDR3 DNA reads as TGTGCCACCAGCAGGCAGCGGGGGAACACTGAAGCTTTCTTT. Translating gives CATSRQRGNTEAFF.

The chain uses TRBV30 and TRBJ1-4; possible D gene TRBD1, 5 bases. The CDR3 totals 14 residues. CDR1 GTSNPN and CDR2 SVGIG come from the germline V gene (reference sequence). V shed 4 bases and J shed 2 bases, with 11 bases lying between them. The CDR3: CAWKADNTNEKLFF. In DNA, the CDR3 is TGTGCCTGGAAGGCGGACAATACTAATGAAAAACTGTTTTTT.

This sequence joins TRBV6-5 and TRBJ2-7, with TRBD1 as a possible D gene (6 bases). The CDR3 sequence is 13 residues long. Per germline, CDR1 MNHEY and CDR2 SVGAGI. The V end lost 5 bases, the J end lost 3 bases, and 11 bases lay between the germline ends. The DNA of the CDR3 is TGTGCCAGCAGTAGACAGGTGAGCTACGAGCAGTACTTC. Its translation: CASSRQVSYEQYF.

V is TRBV7-2 and J is TRBJ2-5; D is uncertain. Deletions cut 2 bases from V and 1 base from J, with 5 bases between. Germline V gene data show CDR1 as SGHTA and CDR2 as FQGNSA. This CDR3 has 13 amino acids. The CDR3 nucleotides read TGTGCCAGCAGCTTACTTCCCCAAGAGACCCAGTACTTC. This sequence encodes CASSLLPQETQYF.